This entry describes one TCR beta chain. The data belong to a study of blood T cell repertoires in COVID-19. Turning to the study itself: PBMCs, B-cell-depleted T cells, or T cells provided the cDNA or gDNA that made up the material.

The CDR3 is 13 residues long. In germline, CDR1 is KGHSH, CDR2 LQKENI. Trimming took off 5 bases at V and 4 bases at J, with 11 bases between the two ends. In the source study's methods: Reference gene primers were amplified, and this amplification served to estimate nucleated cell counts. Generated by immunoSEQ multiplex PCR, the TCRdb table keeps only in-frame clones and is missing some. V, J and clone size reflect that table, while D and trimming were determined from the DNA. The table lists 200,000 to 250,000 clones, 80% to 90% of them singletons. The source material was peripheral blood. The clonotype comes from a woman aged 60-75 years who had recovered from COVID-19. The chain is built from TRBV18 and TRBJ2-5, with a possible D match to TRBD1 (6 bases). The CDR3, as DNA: TGTGCCAGCTCAGCACTAGGGGGAGAGACCCAGTACTTC. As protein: CASSALGGETQYF.